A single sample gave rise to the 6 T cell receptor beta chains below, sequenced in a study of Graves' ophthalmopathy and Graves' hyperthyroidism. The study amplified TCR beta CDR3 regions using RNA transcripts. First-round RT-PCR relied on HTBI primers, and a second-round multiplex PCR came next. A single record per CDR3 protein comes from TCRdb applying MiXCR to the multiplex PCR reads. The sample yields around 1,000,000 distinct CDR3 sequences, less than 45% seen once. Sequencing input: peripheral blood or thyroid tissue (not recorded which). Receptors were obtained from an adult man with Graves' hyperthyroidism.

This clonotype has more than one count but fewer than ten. The DNA for the CDR3 is TGTGCCATCAGTACCAATCCGGGACTAGAGGGGACCCAGTACTTC. Translated, it gives CAISTNPGLEGTQYF. This sequence joins TRBV10-3 and TRBJ2-5; 8 bases map to TRBD2. The CDR3 length is 15 residues. After removal of 5 bases from V and 7 bases from J, the junction contained 12 bases not matched to a gene. Germline V gene sequence: CDR1 ENHRY, CDR2 SYGVKD.

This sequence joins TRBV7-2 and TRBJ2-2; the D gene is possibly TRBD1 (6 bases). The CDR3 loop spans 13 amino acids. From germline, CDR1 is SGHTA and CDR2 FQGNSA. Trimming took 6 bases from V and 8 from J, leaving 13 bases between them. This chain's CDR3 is CASRGGGVGELFF. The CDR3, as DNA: TGTGCCAGCAGAGGGGGTGGGGTTGGGGAGCTGTTTTTT.

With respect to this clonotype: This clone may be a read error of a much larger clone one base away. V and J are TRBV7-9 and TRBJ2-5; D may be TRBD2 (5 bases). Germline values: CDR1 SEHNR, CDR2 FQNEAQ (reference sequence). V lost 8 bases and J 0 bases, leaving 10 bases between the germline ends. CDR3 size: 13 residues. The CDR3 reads CASSPEDQETQYF. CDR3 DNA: TGTGCCAGCTCACCGGAGGACCAAGAGACCCAGTACTTC.

CDR3 residues: CSVPRGDLNTEAFF. The CDR3 DNA reads as TGCAGCGTGCCTAGGGGGGACTTGAACACTGAAGCTTTCTTT. The chain carries TRBV29-1 and TRBJ1-1; a possible D gene is TRBD1 (6 bases). Germline-derived CDR1 and CDR2 are SQVTM and ANQGSEA. V lost 6 bases and J 0 bases, leaving 14 bases between the germline ends. This CDR3 spans 14 amino acids.

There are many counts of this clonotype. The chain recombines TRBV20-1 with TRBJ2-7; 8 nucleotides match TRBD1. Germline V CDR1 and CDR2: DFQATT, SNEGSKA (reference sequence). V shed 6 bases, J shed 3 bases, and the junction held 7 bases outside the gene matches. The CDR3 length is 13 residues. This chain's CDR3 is CSASGQGYYEQYF. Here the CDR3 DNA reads TGCAGTGCCAGCGGACAGGGATACTACGAGCAGTACTTC.

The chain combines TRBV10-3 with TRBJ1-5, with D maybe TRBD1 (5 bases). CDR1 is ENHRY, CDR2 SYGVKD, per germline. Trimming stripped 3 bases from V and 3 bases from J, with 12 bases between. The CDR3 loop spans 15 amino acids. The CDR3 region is CAISEGAGSNQPQHF. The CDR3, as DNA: TGTGCCATCAGTGAAGGGGCAGGGTCCAATCAGCCCCAGCATTTT.